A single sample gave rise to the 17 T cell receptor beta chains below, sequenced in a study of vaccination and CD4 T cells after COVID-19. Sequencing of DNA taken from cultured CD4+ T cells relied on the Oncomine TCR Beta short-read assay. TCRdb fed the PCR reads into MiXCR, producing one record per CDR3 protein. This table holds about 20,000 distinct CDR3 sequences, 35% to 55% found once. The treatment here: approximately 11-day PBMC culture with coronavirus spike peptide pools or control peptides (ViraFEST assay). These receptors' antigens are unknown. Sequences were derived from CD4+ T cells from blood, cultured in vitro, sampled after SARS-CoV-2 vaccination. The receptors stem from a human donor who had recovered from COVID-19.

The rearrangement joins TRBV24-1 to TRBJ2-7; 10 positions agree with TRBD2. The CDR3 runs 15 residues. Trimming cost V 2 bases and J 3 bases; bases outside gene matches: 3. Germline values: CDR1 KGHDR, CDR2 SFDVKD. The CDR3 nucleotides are TGTGCCACCAGTGATTCCCTAGCGGGAGACTACGAGCAGTACTTC. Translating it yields CATSDSLAGDYEQYF.

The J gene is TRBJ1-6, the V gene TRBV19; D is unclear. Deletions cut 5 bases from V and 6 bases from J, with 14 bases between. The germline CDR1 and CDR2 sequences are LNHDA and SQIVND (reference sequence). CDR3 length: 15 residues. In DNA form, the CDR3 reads TGTGCCAGTAGTGCACGGGTCCGGGCTAATTCACCCCTCCACTTT. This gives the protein CASSARVRANSPLHF.

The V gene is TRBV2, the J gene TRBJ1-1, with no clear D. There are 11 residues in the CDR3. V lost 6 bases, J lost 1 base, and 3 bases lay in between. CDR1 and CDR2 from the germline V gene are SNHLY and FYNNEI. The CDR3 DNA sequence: TGTGCCAGCAGGGGGAACACTGAAGCTTTCTTT. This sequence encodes CASRGNTEAFF.

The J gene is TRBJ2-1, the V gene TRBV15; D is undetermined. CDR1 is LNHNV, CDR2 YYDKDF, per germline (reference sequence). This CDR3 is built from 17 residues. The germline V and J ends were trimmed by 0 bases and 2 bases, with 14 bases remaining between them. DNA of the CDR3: TGTGCCACCAGCAGAGACTTTCGCCTGGACGCCTACAATGAGCAGTTCTTC. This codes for CATSRDFRLDAYNEQFF.

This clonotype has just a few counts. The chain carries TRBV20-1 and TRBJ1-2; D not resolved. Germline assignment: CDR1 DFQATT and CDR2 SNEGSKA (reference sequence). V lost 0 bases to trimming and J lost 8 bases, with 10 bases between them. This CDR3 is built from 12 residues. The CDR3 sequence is CSARDEPRGYTF. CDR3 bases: TGCAGTGCTAGAGATGAGCCGAGGGGCTACACCTTC.

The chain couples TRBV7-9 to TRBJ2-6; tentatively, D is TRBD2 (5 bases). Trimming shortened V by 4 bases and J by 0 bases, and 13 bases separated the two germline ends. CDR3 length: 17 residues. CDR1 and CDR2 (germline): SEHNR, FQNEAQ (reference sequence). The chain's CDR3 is CASSSWTEISGANVLTF. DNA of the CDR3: TGTGCCAGCAGCTCGTGGACTGAAATCTCTGGGGCCAACGTCCTGACTTTC.

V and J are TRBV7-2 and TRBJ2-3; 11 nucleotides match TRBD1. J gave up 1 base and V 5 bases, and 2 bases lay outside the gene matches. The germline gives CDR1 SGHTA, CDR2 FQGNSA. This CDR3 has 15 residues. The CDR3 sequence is CASSPGQGGTDTQYF. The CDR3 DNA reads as TGTGCCAGCAGCCCGGGACAGGGGGGCACAGATACGCAGTATTTT.

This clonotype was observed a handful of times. The CDR3: CASSYLSGSPDTQYF. The DNA for the CDR3 is TGTGCCAGCAGTTACCTAAGCGGGAGCCCAGATACGCAGTATTTT. This chain uses TRBV6-2 or TRBV6-3 with TRBJ2-3; 8 positions match TRBD2. This CDR3 is built from 15 residues. Germline CDR1 and CDR2: MNHEY and SVGEGT. V lost 2 bases and J lost 4; bases outside the gene matches: 5.

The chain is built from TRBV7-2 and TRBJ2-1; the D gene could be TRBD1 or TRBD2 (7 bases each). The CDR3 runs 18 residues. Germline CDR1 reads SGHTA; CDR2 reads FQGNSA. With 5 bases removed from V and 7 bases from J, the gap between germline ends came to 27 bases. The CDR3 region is CASSPDRAATGGMNEQFF. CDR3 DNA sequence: TGTGCCAGCAGCCCAGACAGGGCGGCTACGGGGGGTATGAATGAGCAGTTCTTC.

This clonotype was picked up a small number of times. CDR3: CASSLRGVGIGYSAGYTF. The CDR3 region has the DNA TGTGCCAGCAGTTTACGGGGTGTGGGGATAGGCTATTCGGCTGGCTACACCTTC. The chain recombines TRBV6-5 with TRBJ1-2; D is unclear. Germline V gene data show CDR1 as MNHEY and CDR2 as SVGAGI. CDR3 length: 18 residues. V was cut by 4 bases and J by 7 bases, with 28 bases left in between.

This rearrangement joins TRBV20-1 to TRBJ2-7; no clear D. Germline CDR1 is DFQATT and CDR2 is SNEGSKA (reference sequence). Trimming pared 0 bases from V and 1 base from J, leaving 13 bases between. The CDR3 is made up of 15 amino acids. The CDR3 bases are TGCAGTGCTAGAGAGTTGGGGTTGATGTCCTACGAGCAGTACTTC. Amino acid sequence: CSARELGLMSYEQYF.

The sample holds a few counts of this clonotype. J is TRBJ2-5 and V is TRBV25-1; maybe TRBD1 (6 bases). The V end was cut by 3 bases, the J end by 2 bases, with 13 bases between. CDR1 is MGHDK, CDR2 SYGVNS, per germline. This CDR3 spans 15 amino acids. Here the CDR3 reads CASSDARGIQETQYF. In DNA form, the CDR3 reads TGTGCCAGCAGTGACGCCAGGGGAATACAAGAGACCCAGTACTTC.

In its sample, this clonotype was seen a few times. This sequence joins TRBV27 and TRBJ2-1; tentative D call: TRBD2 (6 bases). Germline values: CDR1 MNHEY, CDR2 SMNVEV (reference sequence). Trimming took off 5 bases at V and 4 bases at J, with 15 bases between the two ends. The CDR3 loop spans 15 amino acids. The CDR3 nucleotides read TGTGCCAGCAGTACCCGAGGTAGCGGTTACAATGAGCAGTTCTTC. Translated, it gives CASSTRGSGYNEQFF.

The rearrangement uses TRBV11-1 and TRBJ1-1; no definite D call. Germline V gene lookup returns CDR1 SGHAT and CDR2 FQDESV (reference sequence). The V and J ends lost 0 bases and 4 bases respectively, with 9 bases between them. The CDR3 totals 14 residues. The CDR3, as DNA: TGTGCCAGCAGCTTAGCCCGGGTTCCCACTGAAGCTTTCTTT. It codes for CASSLARVPTEAFF. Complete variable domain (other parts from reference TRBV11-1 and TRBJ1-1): EAEVAQSPRYKITEKSQAVAFWCDPISGHATLYWYRQILGQGPELLVQFQDESVVDDSQLPKDRFSAERLKGVDSTLKIQPAELGDSAMYLCASSLARVPTEAFFGQGTRLTVV.

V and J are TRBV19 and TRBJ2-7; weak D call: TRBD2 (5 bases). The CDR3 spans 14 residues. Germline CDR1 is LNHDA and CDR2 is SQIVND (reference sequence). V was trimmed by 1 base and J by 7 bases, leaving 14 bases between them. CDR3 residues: CASSIGRSGSEQYF. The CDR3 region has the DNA TGTGCCAGTAGTATAGGAAGGAGTGGGAGTGAGCAGTACTTC. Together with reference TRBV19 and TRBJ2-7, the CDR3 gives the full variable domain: DGGITQSPKYLFRKEGQNVTLSCEQNLNHDAMYWYRQDPGQGLRLIYYSQIVNDFQKGDIAEGYSVSREKKESFPLTVTSAQKNPTAFYLCASSIGRSGSEQYFGPGTRLTVT.

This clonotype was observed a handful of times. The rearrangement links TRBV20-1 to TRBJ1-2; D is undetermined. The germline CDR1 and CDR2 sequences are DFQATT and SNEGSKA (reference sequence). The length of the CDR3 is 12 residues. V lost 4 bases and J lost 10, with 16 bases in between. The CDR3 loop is CSAKKAETVYTF. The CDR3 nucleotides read TGCAGTGCTAAGAAGGCAGAAACAGTCTACACCTTC.

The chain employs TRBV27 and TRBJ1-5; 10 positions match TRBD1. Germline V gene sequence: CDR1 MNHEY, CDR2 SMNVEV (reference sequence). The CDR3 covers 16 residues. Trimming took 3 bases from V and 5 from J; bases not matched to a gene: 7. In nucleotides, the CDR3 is TGTGCCAGCAGTTTGTCCGGGACAGGGGTGCATCAGCCCCAGCATTTT. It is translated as CASSLSGTGVHQPQHF.